The 15 T cell receptor beta chains below all came from one sample that was sequenced in a study of T cell responses to AZD1222 COVID-19 vaccine. Sequencing was performed with immunoSEQ multiplex PCR; in TCRdb, only in-frame clones are kept and a portion is missing. This table has some 88,000 clones, 92% appearing once. This material consisted of peripheral blood, taken on day 0 of AZD1222 vaccination. The receptors come from an adult in good health.

This chain connects TRBV7-9 to TRBJ2-3, with 7 bases identical to TRBD1. From germline, CDR1 is SEHNR and CDR2 FQNEAQ (reference sequence). After removal of 1 base from V and 0 bases from J, the junction contained 4 bases not matched to a gene. The CDR3 sequence is 16 residues long. The CDR3, as DNA: TGTGCCAGCAGCTTAGTCGACAGGGTCAGCACAGATACGCAGTATTTT. It encodes CASSLVDRVSTDTQYF.

This chain links TRBV29-1 with TRBJ2-2, with TRBD2 matching over 15 bases. This CDR3 comprises 14 residues. Per the germline V gene, CDR1 is SQVTM and CDR2 is ANQGSEA. The trim removed 6 bases at V and 7 bases at J, leaving 3 bases unmatched. CDR3 residues: CSVGTSGRNGELFF. CDR3 DNA sequence: TGCAGCGTGGGGACTAGCGGGAGGAACGGGGAGCTGTTTTTT.

The table lists this clone with a count of one. The rearrangement uses TRBV14 and TRBJ1-1; no firm D call. The CDR3 covers 13 residues. V was shortened by 0 bases and J by 11 bases, with 13 bases between the two germline ends. CDR1 is SGHDN and CDR2 is FVKESK in the germline V gene. As DNA, the CDR3 is TGTGCCAGCAGCCAAGAAGGGTCGGTGCCGGCTTTCTTT. Its translation is CASSQEGSVPAFF.

V gene TRBV18 combines with J gene TRBJ1-1; 7 positions agree with TRBD1. The CDR3 totals 16 residues. Germline CDR1 KGHSH, CDR2 LQKENI. With V trimmed by 5 bases and J by 4 bases, 13 bases remained unmatched. For the CDR3, the DNA is TGTGCCAGCTCAGGGACAGATCAAGGAGTGGGCACTGAAGCTTTCTTT. Protein sequence: CASSGTDQGVGTEAFF.

The chain joins TRBV6-4 to TRBJ2-3; weak D call: TRBD2 (6 bases). Germline values: CDR1 MRHNA, CDR2 SNTAGT. The CDR3 spans 13 residues. The V end was cut by 4 bases, the J end by 6 bases, with 11 bases between. The CDR3 coding sequence is TGTGCCAGCAGTGCCGGGAGAAGGGATACGCAGTATTTT. This sequence encodes CASSAGRRDTQYF.

The V gene is TRBV6-4, the J gene TRBJ2-3; 9 positions agree with TRBD2. CDR1 and CDR2 (germline): MRHNA, SNTAGT. The CDR3 consists of 15 residues. V shed 5 bases, J shed 5 bases, and the junction held 8 bases outside the gene matches. The CDR3 sequence is CASSSSAGGGDTQYF. The CDR3 nucleotides are TGTGCCAGCAGTTCATCAGCGGGAGGAGGAGATACGCAGTATTTT.

The genes are TRBV4-1 and TRBJ1-4; D gene uncertain. Trimming pared 4 bases from V and 0 bases from J, leaving 9 bases between. Germline lookup yields CDR1 MGHRA and CDR2 YSYEKL. The CDR3 consists of 15 residues. The CDR3 sequence: CASSRGIATNEKLFF. The CDR3, as DNA: TGCGCCAGCAGCCGAGGGATTGCAACTAATGAAAAACTGTTTTTT.

The J gene is TRBJ2-3, the V gene TRBV27; possibly TRBD2 for D (6 bases). V shed 3 bases and J shed 4 bases, with 11 bases lying between them. Germline V gene data show CDR1 as MNHEY and CDR2 as SMNVEV (reference sequence). This CDR3 comprises 14 residues. CDR3 coding DNA: TGTGCCAGCAGTTTTGGCGGGACTTCAGATACGCAGTATTTT. Protein sequence: CASSFGGTSDTQYF.

A note on this clone: One end of the junction does not line up with germline, which may come from a read error. The CDR3 sequence is CASSLAPPGGGIYEQYF. CDR3 nucleotide sequence: TGTGCCAGCAGTTTAGCCCCGCCCGGTGGGGGGATCTACGAGCAGTACTTC. The chain links TRBV7-6 to TRBJ2-7; D may be TRBD2 (6 bases). Per germline, CDR1 SGHVS and CDR2 FNYEAQ. The CDR3 totals 17 residues.

The rearrangement links TRBV6-5 to TRBJ1-2, with 7 bases lining up with TRBD1. CDR3 size: 16 residues. V lost 0 bases, J lost 4 bases, and 8 bases stayed unmatched. CDR1 and CDR2 from the germline V gene are MNHEY and SVGAGI. The CDR3 sequence: CASSYSRGPPFYGYTF. In nucleotides, the CDR3 is TGTGCCAGCAGTTACTCGAGGGGGCCTCCCTTCTATGGCTACACCTTC.

This clone was detected only a few times. The chain joins TRBV4-2 to TRBJ2-2, with D maybe TRBD1 (5 bases). The CDR3 extends over 16 amino acids. Deletions cut 1 base from V and 3 bases from J, with 12 bases between. CDR1 is LGHNA, CDR2 YNFKEQ, per germline. The CDR3 loop reads CASSQAPDSHTGELFF. In nucleotides, the CDR3 is TGTGCCAGCAGCCAAGCCCCAGACAGCCACACCGGGGAGCTGTTTTTT.

The chain uses TRBV15 and TRBJ2-5, with TRBD1 matching 7 bases. The V and J ends lost 7 bases and 5 bases, in that order; junction bases with no gene match: 7. This CDR3 is built from 13 residues. In germline, CDR1 is LNHNV, CDR2 YYDKDF (reference sequence). DNA for the CDR3: TGTGCCACCACCTCCTTAGGGGGCGAGACCCAGTACTTC. It yields the protein CATTSLGGETQYF. Full variable domain (outside the CDR3, taken from reference TRBV15 and TRBJ2-5): DAMVIQNPRYQVTQFGKPVTLSCSQTLNHNVMYWYQQKSSQAPKLLFHYYDKDFNNEADTPDNFQSRRPNTSFCFLDIRSPGLGDTAMYLCATTSLGGETQYFGPGTRLLVL.

The chain employs TRBV2 and TRBJ2-5, with 8 bases identical to TRBD2. The CDR3 is made up of 13 amino acids. CDR1 SNHLY and CDR2 FYNNEI come from the germline V gene. J lost 5 bases, V lost 7 bases, and 6 bases had no gene match. For the CDR3, the DNA is TGTGCCAGCAACCCCCGGGGGGGGGAGACCCAGTACTTC. Amino acid sequence: CASNPRGGETQYF.

The chain carries TRBV5-1 and TRBJ1-1; TRBD1 agrees at 8 bases. Unmatched junction bases numbered 9, after V lost 0 bases and J lost 5 bases. The germline V gene has CDR1 SGHRS and CDR2 YFSETQ. The CDR3 runs 16 residues. This chain's CDR3 is CASSLGTGTGRTEAFF. The CDR3 bases are TGCGCCAGCAGCTTGGGAACGGGGACAGGCCGGACTGAAGCTTTCTTT.

This clone was seen only a few times. The V and J genes are TRBV28 and TRBJ2-3; D remains ambiguous. The CDR3 has 13 residues. Between the trimmed V and J ends, which lost 5 bases and 2 bases, there was a span of 8 bases. Germline assignment: CDR1 MDHEN and CDR2 SYDVKM. This CDR3 is CASSTGNTDTQYF. CDR3 DNA sequence: TGTGCCAGCAGTACCGGCAACACAGATACGCAGTATTTT.